A selection of T cell receptor beta chains follows, all from one sample in a study of metastatic and nonmetastatic thyroid tumors. TCRdb re-processed the PCR reads through MiXCR. The top ten hold around 12% of the sample, which has 20,000 to 25,000 clones, about 20% seen once. Sample: tumor tissue. Every receptor here comes from a female donor with papillary thyroid cancer or a benign thyroid nodule (not recorded which). Some clones in this sample may be carry-over from other donors' samples. Each CDR3 is given with its conserved first and last residue. The D gene is left open where the match is weak. Size is omitted from some rows. Given values are once, few, many or a class for expanded clones.

J: TRBJ1-1; V: TRBV18; size: few; D: NA; DNA: TGTGCCAGCTCACCCGAGACAGGAGAAGCTTTCTTT; CDR3: CASSPETGEAFF
J: TRBJ2-2; V: TRBV3-1; size: many; D: NA; DNA: TGTGCCAGCAGCCAAAGAGGGGACACTGGGGAGCTGTTTTTT; CDR3: CASSQRGDTGELFF
J: TRBJ1-2; V: TRBV30; size: medium-sized; D: NA; DNA: TGTGCCTGGAGTAAGGCAGCCCCAGGCTATGGCTACACCTTC; CDR3: CAWSKAAPGYGYTF
J: TRBJ2-7; V: TRBV19; size: few; D: NA; DNA: TGTGCCAGTAGTATCGACGGAGCCTACGAGCAGTACTTC; CDR3: CASSIDGAYEQYF
J: TRBJ1-6; V: TRBV4-1; size: NA; D: NA; DNA: TGCGCCAGCAGCCAAGATGTAGGGGCTTGGTCACCCCTCCACTTT; CDR3: CASSQDVGAWSPLHF
J: TRBJ2-2; V: TRBV6-1; size: few; D: TRBD1; DNA: TGTGCCAGCAGCCCGCAGGACAGGGGGCTGTTCGGGGAGCTGTTTTTT; CDR3: CASSPQDRGLFGELFF
J: TRBJ2-7; V: TRBV5-1; size: many; D: NA; DNA: TGCGCCAGCAGCTTGATGGACTCCTACGAGCAGTACTTC; CDR3: CASSLMDSYEQYF
J: TRBJ1-6; V: TRBV3-1; size: NA; D: NA; DNA: TGTGCCAGCAGCCAAGAGGGGATTCTCAATTCACCCCTCCACTTT; CDR3: CASSQEGILNSPLHF
J: TRBJ1-2; V: TRBV15; size: many; D: NA; DNA: TGTGCCACCAGCAGAGATCAAGCGGCAGGGTTTAAGAACTATGGCTACACCTTC; CDR3: CATSRDQAAGFKNYGYTF
J: TRBJ2-3; V: TRBV4-2; size: few; D: TRBD2; DNA: TGTGCCAGCAGCCAAGGAGTAGCGGGTTTATATACGCAGTATTTT; CDR3: CASSQGVAGLYTQYF
J: TRBJ1-1; V: TRBV7-2; size: NA; D: NA; DNA: TGTGCCAGCAGCGAAGGGACCCGGGGTGGTACTGAAGCTTTCTTT; CDR3: CASSEGTRGGTEAFF
J: TRBJ1-6; V: TRBV28; size: medium-sized; D: NA; DNA: TGTGCCAGCAGCCAAATGGGGGGAGGTTCACCCCTCCACTTT; CDR3: CASSQMGGGSPLHF
J: TRBJ1-1; V: TRBV6-1; size: medium-sized; D: NA; DNA: TGTGCCAGCCCTCTTGACATACTGAACACTGAAGCTTTCTTT; CDR3: CASPLDILNTEAFF
J: TRBJ1-6; V: TRBV5-1; size: medium-sized; D: NA; DNA: TGCGCCAGCAGCTTGGCCGTCCTGGGACTGAGTTATAATTCACCCCTCCACTTT; CDR3: CASSLAVLGLSYNSPLHF
J: TRBJ2-7; V: TRBV6-1; size: few; D: NA; DNA: TGTGCCAGCAGCCCCAGTAGCCTGCCCCCCTACGAGCAGTACTTC; CDR3: CASSPSSLPPYEQYF
J: TRBJ2-4; V: TRBV4-3; size: many; D: TRBD1; DNA: TGCGCCAGCAGCCAAGACCCGACAGGGAAAAACATTCAGTACTTC; CDR3: CASSQDPTGKNIQYF
J: TRBJ1-1; V: TRBV10-3; size: few; D: NA; DNA: TGTGCCATCAGTGAGTCAGGGGGGATCACTGAAGCTTTCTTT; CDR3: CAISESGGITEAFF